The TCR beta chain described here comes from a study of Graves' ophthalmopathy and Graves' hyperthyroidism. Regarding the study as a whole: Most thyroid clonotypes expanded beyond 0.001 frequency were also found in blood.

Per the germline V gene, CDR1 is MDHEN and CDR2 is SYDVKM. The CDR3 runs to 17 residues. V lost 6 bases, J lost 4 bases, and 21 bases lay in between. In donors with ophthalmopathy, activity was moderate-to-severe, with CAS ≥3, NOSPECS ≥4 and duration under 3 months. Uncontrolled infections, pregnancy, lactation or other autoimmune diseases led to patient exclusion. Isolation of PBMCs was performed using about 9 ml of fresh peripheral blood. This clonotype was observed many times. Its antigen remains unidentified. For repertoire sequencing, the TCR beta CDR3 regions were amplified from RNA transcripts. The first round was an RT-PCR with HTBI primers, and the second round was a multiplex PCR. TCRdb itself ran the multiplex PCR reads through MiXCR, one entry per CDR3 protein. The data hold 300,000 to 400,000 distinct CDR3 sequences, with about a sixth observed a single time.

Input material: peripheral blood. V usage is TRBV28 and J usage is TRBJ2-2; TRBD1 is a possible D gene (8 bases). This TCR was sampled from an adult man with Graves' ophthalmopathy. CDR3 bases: TGTGCCAGCAGGCAAGAACAGGGGGGGAGCAGCACCGGGGAGCTGTTTTTT. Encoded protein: CASRQEQGGSSTGELFF.